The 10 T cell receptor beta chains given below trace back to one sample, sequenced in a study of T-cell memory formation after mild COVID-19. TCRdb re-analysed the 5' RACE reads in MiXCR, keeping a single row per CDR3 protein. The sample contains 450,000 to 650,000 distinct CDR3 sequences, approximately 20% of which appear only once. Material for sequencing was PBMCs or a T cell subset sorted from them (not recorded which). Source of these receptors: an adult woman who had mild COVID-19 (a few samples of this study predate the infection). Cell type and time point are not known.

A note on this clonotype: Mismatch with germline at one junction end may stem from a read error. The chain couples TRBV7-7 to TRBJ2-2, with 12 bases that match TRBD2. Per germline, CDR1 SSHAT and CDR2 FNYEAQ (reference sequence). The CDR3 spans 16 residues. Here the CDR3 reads CASSSTGLAGTGELFF. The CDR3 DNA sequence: TGTGCTAGCAGTTCAACGGGACTAGCGGGCACCGGGGAGCTGTTTTTT.

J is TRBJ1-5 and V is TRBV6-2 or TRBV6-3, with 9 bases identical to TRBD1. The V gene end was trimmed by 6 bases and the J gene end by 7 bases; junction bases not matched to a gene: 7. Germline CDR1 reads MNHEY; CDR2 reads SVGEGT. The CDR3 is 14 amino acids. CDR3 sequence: CASRSTGGGQPQHF. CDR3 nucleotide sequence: TGTGCCAGCAGATCGACAGGGGGTGGGCAGCCCCAGCATTTT.

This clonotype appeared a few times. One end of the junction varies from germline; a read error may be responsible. The CDR3 spells CASSPLEHSRDTRNPHF. CDR3 nucleotides: TGTGCCAGCTCACCGCTAGAACATAGCCGGGACACCCGAAACCCGCATTTT. The chain is built from TRBV18 and TRBJ2-3; TRBD1 is a possible D gene (6 bases). CDR1 and CDR2 from the germline V gene are KGHSH and LQKENI. The CDR3 sequence is 17 residues long. The full variable domain, its missing parts supplied by reference TRBV18 and TRBJ2-3, is NAGVMQNPRHLVRRRGQEARLRCSPMKGHSHVYWYRQLPEEGLKFMVYLQKENIIDESGMPKERFSAEFPKEGPSILRIQQVVRGDSAAYFCASSPLEHSRDTRNPHFGPGTRLTVL.

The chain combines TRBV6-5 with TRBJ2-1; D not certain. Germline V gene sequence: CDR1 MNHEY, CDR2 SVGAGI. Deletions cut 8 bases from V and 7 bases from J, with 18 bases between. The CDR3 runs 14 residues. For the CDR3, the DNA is TGTGCCAGCGCGACGGCCTCCTTGAGGAATGAGCAGTTCTTC. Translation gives CASATASLRNEQFF.

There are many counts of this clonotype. CDR3 coding DNA: TGTGCCAGCAGCGGGACAGGGGGATCCTATGGCTACACCTTC. Protein sequence: CASSGTGGSYGYTF. The V gene is TRBV7-2, the J gene TRBJ1-2, with TRBD1 matching 11 bases. This CDR3 is built from 14 residues. CDR1 is SGHTA and CDR2 is FQGNSA in the germline V gene. The trim removed 5 bases at V and 4 bases at J, leaving 3 bases unmatched.

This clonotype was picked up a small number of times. The CDR3 is CASREGHSNQPQHF. CDR3 nucleotides: TGTGCCAGCAGAGAGGGACATAGCAATCAGCCCCAGCATTTT. The genes are TRBV7-8 and TRBJ1-5; D might be TRBD1 (6 bases). Trimming pared 6 bases from V and 0 bases from J, leaving 9 bases between. The CDR3 sequence is 14 residues long. Germline-derived CDR1 and CDR2 are SGHVS and FQNEAQ.

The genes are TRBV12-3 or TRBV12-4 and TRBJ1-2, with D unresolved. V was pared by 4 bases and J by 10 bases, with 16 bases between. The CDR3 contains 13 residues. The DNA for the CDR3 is TGTGCCAGCAGTTCCACACTGACCCCTTACTACACCTTC. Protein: CASSSTLTPYYTF.

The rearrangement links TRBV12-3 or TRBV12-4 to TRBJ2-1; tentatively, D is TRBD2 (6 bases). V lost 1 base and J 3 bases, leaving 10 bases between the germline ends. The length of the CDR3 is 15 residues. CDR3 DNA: TGTGCCAGCAGTTTAGGGACTATACTCTACAATGAGCAGTTCTTC. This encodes CASSLGTILYNEQFF.

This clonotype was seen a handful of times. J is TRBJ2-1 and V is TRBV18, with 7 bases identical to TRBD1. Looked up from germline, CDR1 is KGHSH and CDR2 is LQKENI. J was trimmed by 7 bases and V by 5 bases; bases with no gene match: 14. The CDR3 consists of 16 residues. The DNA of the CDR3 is TGTGCCAGCTCAGGAAAGGGGGCATGGGCCGTAAATGAGCAGTTCTTC. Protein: CASSGKGAWAVNEQFF.

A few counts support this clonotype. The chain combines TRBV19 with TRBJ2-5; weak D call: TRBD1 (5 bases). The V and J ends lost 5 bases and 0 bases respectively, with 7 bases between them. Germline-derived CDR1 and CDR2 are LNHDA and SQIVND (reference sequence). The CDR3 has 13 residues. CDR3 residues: CASSPTDQETQYF. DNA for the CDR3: TGTGCCAGTAGTCCGACAGACCAAGAGACCCAGTACTTC.